One sample yielded the 27 T cell receptor beta chains listed below, sequenced in a study of identical twins. From the 5' RACE reads, TCRdb called clonotypes with MiXCR, one entry per CDR3 protein. Of about 210,000 distinct CDR3 sequences listed, roughly 10% are singletons. The sequenced sample consisted of memory (CD45RO+) T cells sorted from blood. The source of these receptors is a woman under 30 in good health.

This clonotype came up a few times. The chain is built from TRBV11-2 and TRBJ2-7, with 11 bases fitting TRBD2. J was trimmed by 6 bases and V by 5 bases; bases with no gene match: 6. The germline V gene has CDR1 SGHAT and CDR2 FQNNGV. This CDR3 has 14 amino acids. This chain's CDR3 is CASSDVAGGSEQYF. The CDR3, as DNA: TGTGCCAGCAGCGATGTAGCGGGAGGGAGCGAGCAGTACTTC.

This clonotype came up a few times. CDR3 DNA: TGTGCCAGCGTTGCGGTCGACAGGGGGCCTGGAAACACCATATATTTT. Residues: CASVAVDRGPGNTIYF. This chain connects TRBV5-6 to TRBJ1-3; 10 bases align to TRBD1. V shed 7 bases, J shed 2 bases, and the junction held 9 bases outside the gene matches. Germline V CDR1 and CDR2: SGHDT, YYEEEE. The CDR3 is made up of 16 amino acids.

This clonotype was seen repeatedly, ten times or more. The CDR3 here is CASSQEPGTGTYEQYF. DNA for the CDR3: TGTGCCAGCAGCCAAGAGCCTGGGACAGGGACCTACGAGCAGTACTTC. This chain uses TRBV3-1 with TRBJ2-7; 9 bases fit TRBD1. This CDR3 comprises 16 residues. J gave up 2 bases and V 0 bases, and 5 bases lay outside the gene matches. The V gene's germline CDR1 is LGHDT and CDR2 YNNKEL (reference sequence).

This clonotype was recorded many times. This rearrangement joins TRBV7-6 to TRBJ2-1; D ambiguous. Trimming cost V 0 bases and J 10 bases, with 13 bases left between them. This CDR3 spans 14 amino acids. Germline CDR1 reads SGHVS; CDR2 reads FNYEAQ. The CDR3 nucleotides read TGTGCCAGCAGCTTAGCTCCCACGGCCGTGGAGCAGTTCTTC. This translates into CASSLAPTAVEQFF.

This clonotype was seen many times. CDR3: CASSSDSPLHF. CDR3 sequence (DNA): TGTGCCAGCAGTTCTGATTCACCCCTCCACTTT. The chain combines TRBV12-3 or TRBV12-4 with TRBJ1-6, with D hard to call. The CDR3 is made up of 11 amino acids. V was pared by 4 bases and J by 8 bases, with 3 bases between.

Written as DNA, the CDR3 is TGTGCCAGCAGGAGAGGGGATTCACCCCTCCACTTT. Amino acids: CASRRGDSPLHF. The rearrangement links TRBV2 to TRBJ1-6, with D possibly being TRBD1 (5 bases). The CDR3 is made up of 12 amino acids. The ends were cut back, 6 bases at V and 8 bases at J, with 8 bases in the middle. Per the germline V gene, CDR1 is SNHLY and CDR2 is FYNNEI.

The chain joins TRBV20-1 to TRBJ2-7; D is undetermined. Germline CDR1 DFQATT, CDR2 SNEGSKA (reference sequence). V dropped 5 bases and J dropped 5 bases, with 13 bases sitting between them. The CDR3 loop spans 12 amino acids. For the CDR3, the DNA is TGCAGTGCTCCCAAGGGTGGCCACGAGCAGTACTTC. This translates into CSAPKGGHEQYF.

The V call is TRBV12-3 or TRBV12-4, the J call TRBJ1-2; 7 nucleotides match TRBD1. The length of the CDR3 is 14 residues. V lost 3 bases and J lost 4; bases outside the gene matches: 5. The DNA of the CDR3 is TGTGCCAGCAGTTTTGACAGGGTAGGCTATGGCTACACCTTC. Protein: CASSFDRVGYGYTF.

Ten or more counts support this clonotype. J is TRBJ2-1 and V is TRBV6-1, with 7 nucleotides matching TRBD2. Germline CDR1 is MNHNS and CDR2 is SASEGT. The CDR3 is 16 residues long. Losses at the gene ends were 6 bases for V and 5 bases for J; bases not matched to a gene: 13. The CDR3 DNA sequence: TGTGCCAGCAGACGACCGGGACTATACTCAGACAATGAGCAGTTCTTC. Its translation: CASRRPGLYSDNEQFF.

This clonotype was recorded at least ten times. The chain uses TRBV12-3 or TRBV12-4 and TRBJ2-3; D unclear. There are 16 residues in the CDR3. The V end was cut by 5 bases, the J end by 2 bases, with 17 bases between. CDR3 protein: CASSPSPAIHTDTQYF. For the CDR3, the DNA is TGTGCCAGCAGTCCAAGCCCCGCGATTCACACAGATACGCAGTATTTT.

J is TRBJ1-5 and V is TRBV6-2 or TRBV6-3; D gene ambiguous. V was trimmed by 5 bases and J by 9 bases, leaving 11 bases between them. Germline V CDR1 and CDR2: MNHEY, SVGEGT. This CDR3 spans 12 amino acids. This CDR3 is CASSLRGRPQHF. The DNA for the CDR3 is TGTGCCAGCAGTCTACGAGGACGGCCCCAGCATTTT.

The chain has TRBV2 and TRBJ2-2, with 8 bases lining up with TRBD2. V was pared by 6 bases and J by 4 bases, with 13 bases of the junction left unmatched. The CDR3 has 17 residues. CDR1 and CDR2 from the germline V gene are SNHLY and FYNNEI. The DNA for the CDR3 is TGTGCCAGCAGCCCCCATCAGGTGCGGGGGGCCACCGGGGAGCTGTTTTTT. Amino acids: CASSPHQVRGATGELFF.

This clonotype occurred many times. CDR3 nucleotide sequence: TGTGCCAGCAGCCCCGGGTTAGCGGGAGTGGGGGAGCAGTACTTC. The encoded protein is CASSPGLAGVGEQYF. The rearrangement uses TRBV12-3 or TRBV12-4 and TRBJ2-7, with TRBD2 matching over 9 bases. CDR3 length equals 15 residues. The V and J ends lost 6 bases and 7 bases, in that order; junction bases with no gene match: 13.

This clonotype was seen repeatedly, ten times or more. The chain uses TRBV6-5 and TRBJ1-5, with 10 positions matching TRBD1. The CDR3 sequence is 15 residues long. The V and J ends lost 2 bases and 7 bases, in that order; junction bases with no gene match: 5. CDR1 and CDR2 (germline): MNHEY, SVGAGI. CDR3 nucleotide sequence: TGTGCCAGCAGTTACACGACAGGGGGCGGGCAGCCCCAGCATTTT. Its protein is CASSYTTGGGQPQHF.

V gene TRBV7-2 combines with J gene TRBJ2-7, with TRBD1 matching 12 bases. V was clipped by 5 bases and J by 5 bases; unmatched bases: 7. CDR1 and CDR2 (germline): SGHTA, FQGNSA. The CDR3 loop spans 15 amino acids. This CDR3 reads CASSPGTGGVNEQYF. As DNA, the CDR3 is TGTGCCAGCAGCCCCGGGACAGGGGGCGTAAACGAGCAGTACTTC.

This clonotype was seen many times. The chain has TRBV7-2 and TRBJ1-2; 7 nucleotides line up with TRBD1. With 5 bases clipped from V and 4 bases from J, the junction kept 4 bases outside the gene matches. Germline values: CDR1 SGHTA, CDR2 FQGNSA. CDR3 length: 13 residues. The CDR3 protein is CASSPGQVYGYTF. DNA of the CDR3: TGTGCCAGCAGCCCTGGACAGGTCTATGGCTACACCTTC.

This clonotype was recorded a few times. The chain joins TRBV20-1 to TRBJ2-1; 7 bases are a match to TRBD2. V shed 4 bases, J shed 8 bases, and the junction held 11 bases outside the gene matches. This CDR3 region has 14 residues. Germline lookup yields CDR1 DFQATT and CDR2 SNEGSKA (reference sequence). This CDR3 is CSATRGGGRDEQFF. The CDR3 region has the DNA TGCAGTGCTACAAGGGGCGGGGGTAGGGATGAGCAGTTCTTC.

For this clonotype: One end of the junction fails to match germline, which may point to a read error. The V call is TRBV7-7, the J call TRBJ2-5, with D tentatively TRBD2 (5 bases). CDR3 length: 16 residues. Germline V gives CDR1 SSHAT, CDR2 FNYEAQ (reference sequence). The DNA for the CDR3 is TGTGCTAGCAGCCCGCAAAGCGGACTCTGGAGGGAGACCCAGTACTTC. Translation: CASSPQSGLWRETQYF.

The chain uses TRBV6-1 and TRBJ2-1, with no clear D. This CDR3 contains 15 residues. Germline CDR1 is MNHNS and CDR2 is SASEGT. Deletions cut 6 bases from V and 4 bases from J, with 16 bases between. The CDR3 DNA is TGTGCCAGCAGCCCCAATAGGCCCTCTTACAATGAGCAGTTCTTC. Its translation: CASSPNRPSYNEQFF.

The rearrangement joins TRBV20-1 to TRBJ2-1; 13 bases are shared with TRBD2. CDR1 is DFQATT, CDR2 SNEGSKA, per germline (reference sequence). This CDR3 is 15 amino acids long. V trimming: 5 bases; J trimming: 10 bases; junction bases outside the gene matches: 11. CDR3 sequence (DNA): TGCAGTGCTCCAAGCACTAGCGGGGGGGCTGGGGAGCAGTTCTTC. Residues: CSAPSTSGGAGEQFF.

This clonotype has just a few counts. The J gene is TRBJ2-3, the V gene TRBV27; 15 bases agree with TRBD2. This CDR3 has 16 residues. Losses at the gene ends were 5 bases for V and 5 bases for J; bases not matched to a gene: 5. Germline CDR1 reads MNHEY; CDR2 reads SMNVEV (reference sequence). The chain's CDR3 is CASSAGLAGGRDTQYF. In DNA form, the CDR3 reads TGTGCCAGCAGTGCGGGACTAGCGGGGGGCCGAGATACGCAGTATTTT.

This clonotype appeared a few times. The chain combines TRBV27 with TRBJ1-2; no clear D. Germline CDR1 and CDR2: MNHEY and SMNVEV (reference sequence). The CDR3 has 13 residues. The ends were cut back, 6 bases at V and 7 bases at J, with 15 bases in the middle. The CDR3 coding sequence is TGTGCCAGCAGGGCGTCTGGGAAGGGTGGCTACACCTTC. Amino acids: CASRASGKGGYTF.

The rearrangement links TRBV7-9 to TRBJ2-1; 11 bases line up with TRBD1. This CDR3 region has 16 residues. CDR1 and CDR2 from the germline V gene are SEHNR and FQNEAQ (reference sequence). V dropped 5 bases and J dropped 2; count of bases not matched to a gene: 5. The DNA of the CDR3 is TGTGCCAGCAGCCCAGGGACAGGGGGTCCCTACAATGAGCAGTTCTTC. Its translation: CASSPGTGGPYNEQFF.

The V and J genes are TRBV2 and TRBJ2-7; D not certain. CDR1 is SNHLY and CDR2 is FYNNEI in the germline V gene. Trimming stripped 7 bases from V and 2 bases from J, with 9 bases between. CDR3 length equals 12 residues. This CDR3 is CASTGRTYEQYF. The CDR3 nucleotides are TGTGCCAGCACTGGAAGGACCTACGAGCAGTACTTC.

This chain links TRBV4-3 with TRBJ2-7; unclear D gene. CDR3 length equals 16 residues. The germline gives CDR1 LGHNA, CDR2 YSLEER. The ends were cut back, 2 bases at V and 6 bases at J, with 20 bases in the middle. This CDR3 reads CASSQTITSASLEQYF. DNA of the CDR3: TGCGCCAGCAGCCAAACTATTACCAGCGCGAGCCTCGAGCAGTACTTC.

This clonotype turned up a few times. The rearrangement uses TRBV4-3 and TRBJ2-2; the D is unclear. The CDR3 is 18 residues long. Trimming took 0 bases from V and 3 from J, leaving 17 bases between them. Looked up from germline, CDR1 is LGHNA and CDR2 is YSLEER. The CDR3 DNA sequence: TGCGCCAGCAGCCAAGATCTCGCGCTGAGGACCGACACCGGGGAGCTGTTTTTT. Encoded protein: CASSQDLALRTDTGELFF.

The V and J genes are TRBV7-2 and TRBJ1-4; D not certain. Trimming took 3 bases from V and 5 from J, leaving 13 bases between them. The germline V gene has CDR1 SGHTA and CDR2 FQGNSA. This CDR3 spans 15 amino acids. The CDR3 bases are TGTGCCAGCAGCTTGACGGCTCACCCCAATGAAAAACTGTTTTTT. Translated: CASSLTAHPNEKLFF.